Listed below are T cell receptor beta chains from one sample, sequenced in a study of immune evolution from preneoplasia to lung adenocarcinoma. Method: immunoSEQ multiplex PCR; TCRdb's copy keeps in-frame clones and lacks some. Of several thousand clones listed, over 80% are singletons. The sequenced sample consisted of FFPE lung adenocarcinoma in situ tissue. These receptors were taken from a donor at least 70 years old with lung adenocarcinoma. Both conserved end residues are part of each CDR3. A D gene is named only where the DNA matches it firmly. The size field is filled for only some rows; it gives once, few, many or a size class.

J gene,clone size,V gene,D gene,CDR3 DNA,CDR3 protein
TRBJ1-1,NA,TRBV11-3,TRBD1,TGTGCCAGCAGCTTAGAGGGCGCAGGGGGTACTGAAGCTTTCTTT,CASSLEGAGGTEAFF
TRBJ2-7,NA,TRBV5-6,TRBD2,TGTGCCAGCAGCCCGGGACTAGCGGGAGCGCCGAGCTCCTACGAGCAGTACTTC,CASSPGLAGAPSSYEQYF
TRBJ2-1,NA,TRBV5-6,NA,TGTGCCAGCAGCCGTAGACTAGTTTACTCCTACAATGAGCAGTTCTTC,CASSRRLVYSYNEQFF
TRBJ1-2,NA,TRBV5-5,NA,TGTGCCAGCAGCTTGGCCGTTGGACAGCAGTATGGCTACACCTTC,CASSLAVGQQYGYTF
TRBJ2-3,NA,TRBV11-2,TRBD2,TGTGCCAGCGTGGGATCTAGCGGGACGCTCACAGATACGCAGTATTTT,CASVGSSGTLTDTQYF
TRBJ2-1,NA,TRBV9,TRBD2,TGTGCCAGCAGCGTAGCTTTTGGGACTAGCGGACCCTACAATGAGCAGTTCTTC,CASSVAFGTSGPYNEQFF
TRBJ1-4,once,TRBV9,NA,TGTGCCAGCAGCGGGGGGGCCTCAACTAATGAAAAACTGTTTTTT,CASSGGASTNEKLFF
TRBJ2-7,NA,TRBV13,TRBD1,TGTGCCAGCAGCTTAGTAGGGGGCGAGGACCCTAAAGGGCAGTACTTC,CASSLVGGEDPKGQYF
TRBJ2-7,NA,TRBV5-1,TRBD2,TGCGCCAGCAGCTTGGCCGTCGGCGGGAGTGGCGAGCAGTACTTC,CASSLAVGGSGEQYF
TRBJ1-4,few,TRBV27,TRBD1,TGTGCCAGCAGTGATAGACAGGGGGTGCTTGAAAAACTGTTTTTT,CASSDRQGVLEKLFF
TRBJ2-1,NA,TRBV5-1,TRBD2,TGCGCCAGCAGGACTAGCGGGGGTTACAATGAGCAGTTCTTC,CASRTSGGYNEQFF
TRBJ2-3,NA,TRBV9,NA,TGTGCCAGCAGCGTAGCCCCCTTCACAGATACGCAGTATTTT,CASSVAPFTDTQYF
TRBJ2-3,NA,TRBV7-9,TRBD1,TGTGCCAGCAGCTCCTGGACAGGGGTTGATACGCAGTATTTT,CASSSWTGVDTQYF
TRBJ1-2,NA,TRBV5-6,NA,TGTGCCAGCAGCTTGGGAGGGCTCCGCTACACCTTC,CASSLGGLRYTF
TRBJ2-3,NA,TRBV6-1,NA,TGTGCCAGCAGTGCCAGGGATAGAGATACGCAGTATTTT,CASSARDRDTQYF
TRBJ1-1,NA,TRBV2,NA,TGTGCCAGCAGTGAAGTGGGTCTAGCCAACACTGAAGCTTTCTTT,CASSEVGLANTEAFF
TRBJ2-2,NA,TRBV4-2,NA,TGTGCCAGCAGCCCAACGGGTGCGAACACCGGGGAGCTGTTTTTT,CASSPTGANTGELFF
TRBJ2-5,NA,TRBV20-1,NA,TGCAGTGGAGCGGCTCGGGAGACCCAGTACTTC,CSGAARETQYF
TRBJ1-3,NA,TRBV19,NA,TGTGCCAGTACAAAGGGACAAAGAAACACCATATATTTT,CASTKGQRNTIYF
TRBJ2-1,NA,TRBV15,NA,TGTGCCACCAGCAGAGGGGGCGCTAGTGGGGCCAATGAGCAGTTCTTC,CATSRGGASGANEQFF
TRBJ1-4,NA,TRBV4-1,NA,TGCGCCAGCAGCCTGCATTTGGCAGGGGATGAAAAACTGTTTTTT,CASSLHLAGDEKLFF
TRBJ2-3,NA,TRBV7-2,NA,TGTGCCAGCAGCTTAGGCACAGATACGCAGTATTTT,CASSLGTDTQYF
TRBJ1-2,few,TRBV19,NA,TGTGCCAGTAGTATTTCGGCCAGGGAGTATGGCTACACCTTC,CASSISAREYGYTF
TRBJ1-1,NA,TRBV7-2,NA,TGTGCCAGCAGCTTAGTCCGGGTGAACACTGAAGCTTTCTTT,CASSLVRVNTEAFF
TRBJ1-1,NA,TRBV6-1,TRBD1,TGTGCCAGCACGGACAGGAGGAACACTGAAGCTTTCTTT,CASTDRRNTEAFF
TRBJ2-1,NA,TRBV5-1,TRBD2,TGCGCCAGCAGCCCGGGTGGACTAGCGGGAGGGTCTGAGCAGTTCTTC,CASSPGGLAGGSEQFF
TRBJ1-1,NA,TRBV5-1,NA,TGCGCCAGCAGCTTGGGAGCCTTGCAGGGAGCTTTCTTT,CASSLGALQGAFF
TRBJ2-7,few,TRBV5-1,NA,TGCGCCAGCAGCCCCTTCGGGCGTCCCTACGAGCAGTACTTC,CASSPFGRPYEQYF
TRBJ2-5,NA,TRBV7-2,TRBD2,TGTGCCAGCAGCTTGAGTAGCGGGGCTAAAGAGACCCAGTACTTC,CASSLSSGAKETQYF
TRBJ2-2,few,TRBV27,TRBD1,TGTGCCAGCAGTTTAAACAGGGGCCTTACCGGGGAGCTGTTTTTT,CASSLNRGLTGELFF
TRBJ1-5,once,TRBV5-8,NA,TGTGCCAGCAGCCAAGGAGTCTTTCGCAATCAGCCCCAGCATTTT,CASSQGVFRNQPQHF
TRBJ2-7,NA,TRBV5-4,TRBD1,TGTGCCAGCAGCTTGGGGACAGGGGGGCTTATATACGAGCAGTACTTC,CASSLGTGGLIYEQYF
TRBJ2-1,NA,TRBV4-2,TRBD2,TGTGCCAGCAGTCCCGCGGGAGAAATCTCGTCCTACAATGAGCAGTTCTTC,CASSPAGEISSYNEQFF
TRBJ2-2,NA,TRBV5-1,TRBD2,TGCGCCAGCAGCTTTGGACTAGCGGGAGCGGGGGTCACCGGGGAGCTGTTTTTT,CASSFGLAGAGVTGELFF
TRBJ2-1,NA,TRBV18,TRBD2,TGTGCCAGCTCACCACCAGACGGGGGACTAGCGGCCTACAATGAGCAGTTCTTC,CASSPPDGGLAAYNEQFF
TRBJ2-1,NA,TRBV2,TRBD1,TGTGCCAGCAGTGGGAGGGACAGGAACCACAATGAGCAGTTCTTC,CASSGRDRNHNEQFF
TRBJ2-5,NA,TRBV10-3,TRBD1,TGTGCCACCGACAGGGGAGACGAGACCCAGTACTTC,CATDRGDETQYF
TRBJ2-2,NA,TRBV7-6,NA,TGTGCCAGCAGCTTAGCTAACTCAGGGGTGCTGTTTTTT,CASSLANSGVLFF
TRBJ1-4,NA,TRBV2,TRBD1,TGTGCCAGCAGGGCCTCCGACAGGGAGTGGGAAAAACTGTTTTTT,CASRASDREWEKLFF
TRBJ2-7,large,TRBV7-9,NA,TGTGCCACGGGATACAGGGACGAGCAGTACTTC,CATGYRDEQYF
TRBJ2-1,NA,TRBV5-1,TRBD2,TGCGCCAGCACCCCCAGCGGGAGCTCCTACAATGAGCAGTTCTTC,CASTPSGSSYNEQFF
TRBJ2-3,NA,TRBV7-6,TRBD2,TGTGCCAGCAGCTCCCGGACTAGCGGGAGTCCCACAGATACGCAGTATTTT,CASSSRTSGSPTDTQYF
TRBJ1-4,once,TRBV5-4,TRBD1,TGTGCCAGCAGCTCTGGGACAGAGTTTAATGAAAAACTGTTTTTT,CASSSGTEFNEKLFF
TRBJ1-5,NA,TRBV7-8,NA,TGTGCCAGCAGCTTAGAGGGTCAGCCCCAGCATTTT,CASSLEGQPQHF
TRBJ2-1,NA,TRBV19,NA,TGTGCCAGTAGTATGAGGCCGGGACGGCTATTCTTC,CASSMRPGRLFF
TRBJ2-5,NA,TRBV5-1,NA,TGCGCCAGCAGCTTGGGGGTTTCGGAGACCCAGTACTTC,CASSLGVSETQYF
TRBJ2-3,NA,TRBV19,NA,TGTGCCAGTAACCCCCGGGCCCAGGGCCCCACAGATACGCAGTATTTT,CASNPRAQGPTDTQYF
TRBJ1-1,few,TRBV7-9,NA,TGTGCCAGCAGCTTAGTTGGGGGAGGGACTGAAGCTTTCTTT,CASSLVGGGTEAFF
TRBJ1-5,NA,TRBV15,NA,TGTGCCACCAGCAGAGATGTGGGCAATCAGCCCCAGCATTTT,CATSRDVGNQPQHF
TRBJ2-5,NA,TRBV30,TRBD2,TGTGCCTGGGATCTAGCGGGAGTGGGGGAGACCCAGTACTTC,CAWDLAGVGETQYF
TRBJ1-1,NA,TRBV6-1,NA,TGTGCCAGCAGTGGCCAAGCCGGGAGCTCGAACACTGAAGCTTTCTTT,CASSGQAGSSNTEAFF
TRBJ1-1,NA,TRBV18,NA,TGTGCCAGCTCACCACCGGTCGGCGGCGGGAACACTGAAGCTTTCTTT,CASSPPVGGGNTEAFF
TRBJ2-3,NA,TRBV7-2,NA,TGTGCCAGCAGCTCAACAGATACGCAGTATTTT,CASSSTDTQYF
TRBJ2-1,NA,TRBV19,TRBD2,TGTGCCAGTAGCGTGACTAGCGGGTTGCATGAGCAGTTCTTC,CASSVTSGLHEQFF
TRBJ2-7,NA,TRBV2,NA,TGTGCCAGCGGACACACCTACGAGCAGTACTTC,CASGHTYEQYF
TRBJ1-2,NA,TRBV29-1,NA,TGCAGCGTTAATTCTAACTATGACTACACCTTC,CSVNSNYDYTF
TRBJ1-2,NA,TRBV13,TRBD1,TGTGCCAGCAGCATGCCCCAGGGGGAGATTGGCTACACCTTC,CASSMPQGEIGYTF